The 18 T cell receptor beta chains below were found in one sample sequenced in a study of T cell responses to AZD1222 COVID-19 vaccine. Sequenced by immunoSEQ multiplex PCR; TCRdb stores in-frame clones only, minus some. The sample has about 53,000 clones; approximately 86% are singletons. Sequenced here: peripheral blood, sampled 28 days after the second AZD1222 dose. The receptors were gathered from an adult who received the AZD1222 COVID-19 vaccine.

The J gene is TRBJ1-1, the V gene TRBV5-1; D is uncertain. This CDR3 is built from 14 residues. Trimming pared 2 bases from V and 5 bases from J, leaving 13 bases between. Germline loops: CDR1 SGHRS, CDR2 YFSETQ. The CDR3 loop reads CASSFTEGRTEAFF. The CDR3 region has the DNA TGCGCCAGCAGCTTTACCGAGGGAAGGACTGAAGCTTTCTTT.

The rearrangement uses TRBV6-5 and TRBJ2-7; either TRBD1 or TRBD2 may fit D (6 bases each). This CDR3 spans 15 amino acids. Trimming took off 6 bases at V and 11 bases at J, with 26 bases between the two ends. Per germline, CDR1 MNHEY and CDR2 SVGAGI. CDR3 coding DNA: TGTGCCAGCAGCCCGGTCGGGGGACACCAGGCCAAGGAGTACTTC. Translated: CASSPVGGHQAKEYF.

The J gene is TRBJ2-3, the V gene TRBV25-1, with D possibly being TRBD2 (5 bases). Trimming pared 8 bases from V and 4 bases from J, leaving 16 bases between. Germline-derived CDR1 and CDR2 are MGHDK and SYGVNS. This CDR3 is built from 14 residues. The CDR3 DNA reads TGTGCCAGCGGCAGCGGACTGGGAGCAGATACGCAGTATTTT. Protein product: CASGSGLGADTQYF.

The rearrangement links TRBV11-3 to TRBJ2-2, with no clear D. V was clipped by 1 base and J by 4 bases, with 4 bases between them. Germline lookup yields CDR1 SGHNT and CDR2 YENEEA. The CDR3 loop spans 13 amino acids. The CDR3, as DNA: TGTGCCAGCAGCTTAGCGGTCACCGGGGAGCTGTTTTTT. It is translated as CASSLAVTGELFF.

This chain uses TRBV6-4 with TRBJ1-2; maybe TRBD1 (6 bases). Trimming shortened V by 4 bases and J by 8 bases, and 14 bases separated the two germline ends. CDR1 is MRHNA and CDR2 is SNTAGT in the germline V gene. This CDR3 region has 13 residues. The CDR3 loop reads CASSGELGGGYTF. The CDR3 bases are TGTGCCAGCAGTGGAGAACTAGGGGGAGGCTACACCTTC.

The chain links TRBV28 to TRBJ2-1; 8 bases line up with TRBD2. Germline CDR1 MDHEN, CDR2 SYDVKM. J lost 2 bases, V lost 2 bases, and 2 bases had no gene match. This CDR3 region has 15 residues. The CDR3 protein is CASSLLAGPYNEQFF. CDR3 sequence (DNA): TGTGCCAGCAGTTTACTAGCGGGCCCCTACAATGAGCAGTTCTTC.

The chain carries TRBV18 and TRBJ2-7, with TRBD1 identical over 7 bases. CDR1 and CDR2 from the germline V gene are KGHSH and LQKENI. CDR3 length: 14 amino acids. The J segment lost 4 bases and the V segment lost 3 bases, leaving 6 bases of the junction unmatched. Written as DNA, the CDR3 is TGTGCCAGCTCACCTAAGGGACAGCCGTACGAGCAGTACTTC. Translation: CASSPKGQPYEQYF.

This clone was seen only once. This rearrangement joins TRBV27 to TRBJ2-1; the D call may be TRBD1 or TRBD2 (5 bases each). V gave up 3 bases and J gave up 2 bases, with 14 bases separating them. This CDR3 contains 16 residues. CDR1 MNHEY and CDR2 SMNVEV come from the germline V gene (reference sequence). CDR3: CASSLDGAPPYNEQFF. CDR3 nucleotides: TGTGCCAGCAGTTTGGACGGGGCCCCTCCCTACAATGAGCAGTTCTTC.

J is TRBJ2-1 and V is TRBV30, with D possibly TRBD2 on 5 matching bases. Germline V gene lookup returns CDR1 GTSNPN and CDR2 SVGIG (reference sequence). Trimming stripped 2 bases from V and 7 bases from J, with 15 bases between. The CDR3 loop spans 14 amino acids. CDR3 region: CAWSPRLSANEQFF. CDR3 bases: TGTGCCTGGAGTCCCCGACTATCCGCTAATGAGCAGTTCTTC.

This clone was seen a single time. The rearrangement joins TRBV11-3 to TRBJ1-1; maybe TRBD1 (5 bases). V dropped 1 base and J dropped 1 base, with 10 bases sitting between them. Germline V lookup: CDR1 SGHNT, CDR2 YENEEA. This CDR3 has 15 amino acids. The CDR3 DNA reads TGTGCCAGCAGCTTAGGAGGGACCGGGAACACTGAAGCTTTCTTT. It encodes CASSLGGTGNTEAFF.

The CDR3 coding sequence is TGTGCCAGCAGCGCGACGTCAGGGACCCATGGCTACACCTTC. This translates into CASSATSGTHGYTF. The gene calls are TRBV9 and TRBJ1-2; tentative D call: TRBD1 (5 bases). Germline loops: CDR1 SGDLS, CDR2 YYNGEE. The CDR3 consists of 14 residues. V lost 3 bases and J lost 6, with 15 bases in between.

CDR3 bases: TGTGCCAGTAGGCCCCGGGATCTTTACAATGAGCAGTTCTTC. Residues: CASRPRDLYNEQFF. This rearrangement joins TRBV19 to TRBJ2-1; D is possibly TRBD2 (5 bases). The CDR3 runs to 14 residues. Trimming cost V 6 bases and J 4 bases, with 13 bases left between them. In germline, CDR1 is LNHDA, CDR2 SQIVND (reference sequence).

Only one count was recorded for this clone. The chain uses TRBV19 and TRBJ2-7; no definite D call. V lost 1 base and J 4 bases, leaving 14 bases between the germline ends. Germline-derived CDR1 and CDR2 are LNHDA and SQIVND (reference sequence). There are 15 residues in the CDR3. This CDR3 is CASSIAAALGYEQYF. The CDR3 DNA is TGTGCCAGTAGTATAGCGGCCGCCTTGGGGTACGAGCAGTACTTC.

This clone was recorded a few times. The V gene is TRBV28, the J gene TRBJ2-7; tentative D call: TRBD2 (6 bases). Germline CDR1 reads MDHEN; CDR2 reads SYDVKM. This CDR3 contains 14 residues. The V end lost 3 bases, the J end lost 4 bases, and 13 bases lay between the germline ends. CDR3 region: CASSFVGGGYEQYF. The DNA of the CDR3 is TGTGCCAGCAGTTTTGTAGGAGGAGGGTACGAGCAGTACTTC.

This clone was seen just once. This chain joins TRBV7-9 and TRBJ2-3, with 13 bases matching TRBD2. After removal of 5 bases from V and 3 bases from J, the junction contained 2 bases not matched to a gene. This CDR3 is 15 amino acids long. Germline V gene data show CDR1 as SEHNR and CDR2 as FQNEAQ (reference sequence). CDR3 sequence (DNA): TGTGCCAGCAGCCCACTAGCGGGAGGGACAGATACGCAGTATTTT. This gives the protein CASSPLAGGTDTQYF.

This chain links TRBV6-5 with TRBJ1-3; D unresolved. Germline V gene data show CDR1 as MNHEY and CDR2 as SVGAGI. The CDR3 has 13 amino acids. V lost 6 bases to trimming and J lost 3 bases, with 9 bases between them. The CDR3 here is CASSGLGGNTIYF. In DNA form, the CDR3 reads TGTGCCAGCAGCGGGCTGGGTGGAAACACCATATATTTT.

This clone was observed a handful of times. V and J are TRBV6-5 and TRBJ2-7; TRBD1 might be the D (7 bases). This CDR3 is built from 14 residues. The germline gives CDR1 MNHEY, CDR2 SVGAGI. Trimming left V 5 bases short and J 3 bases short, with 14 bases between. The CDR3 DNA reads TGTGCCAGCAGTACGGGAGACAGGGACTACGAGCAGTACTTC. It translates to CASSTGDRDYEQYF.

This chain uses TRBV5-4 with TRBJ1-6, with 7 bases identical to TRBD1. V shed 1 base, J shed 10 bases, and the junction held 5 bases outside the gene matches. The CDR3 is 14 residues long. CDR1 is SGHNT, CDR2 YYREEE, per germline (reference sequence). The CDR3 nucleotides read TGTGCCAGCAGCTTGATAGGGGACAGCTCACCCCTCCACTTT. Protein product: CASSLIGDSSPLHF.